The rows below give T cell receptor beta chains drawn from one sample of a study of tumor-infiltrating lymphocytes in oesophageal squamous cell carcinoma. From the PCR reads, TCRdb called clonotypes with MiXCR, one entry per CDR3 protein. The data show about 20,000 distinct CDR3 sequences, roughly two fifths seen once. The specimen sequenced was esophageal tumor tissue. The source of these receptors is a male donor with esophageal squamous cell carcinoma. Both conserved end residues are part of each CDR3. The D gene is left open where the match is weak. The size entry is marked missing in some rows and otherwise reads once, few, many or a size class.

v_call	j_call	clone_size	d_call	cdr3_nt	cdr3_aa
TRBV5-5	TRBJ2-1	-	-	TGTGCCAGCAGCTTGGCCCTTACGGGGTTACACAATGAGCAGTTCTTC	CASSLALTGLHNEQFF
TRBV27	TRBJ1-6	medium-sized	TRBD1	TGTGCCAGCAGTTGGGGACAGGGGGCCTCCTATAATTCACCCCTCCACTTT	CASSWGQGASYNSPLHF
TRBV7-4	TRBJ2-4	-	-	TGTGCCAGCAGCTTAGAAGGCAGATTAGCCAAAAACATTCAGTACTTC	CASSLEGRLAKNIQYF
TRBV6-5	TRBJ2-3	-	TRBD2	TGTGCCAGCAGTAGTATCTGGGGAGGGACAGATACGCAGTATTTT	CASSSIWGGTDTQYF
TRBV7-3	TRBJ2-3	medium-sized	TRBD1	TGTGCCAGCAGCTACGACAGGGAGAGCACAGATACGCAGTATTTT	CASSYDRESTDTQYF
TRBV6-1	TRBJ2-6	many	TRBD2	TGTGCCAGCACTCCCGGGACTAGGGTCTCTGGGGCCAACGTCCTGACTTTC	CASTPGTRVSGANVLTF
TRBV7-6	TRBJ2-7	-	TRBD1	TGTGCCAGCAGCCTCGGGGGACAGGGGGCCCACGAGCAGTACTTC	CASSLGGQGAHEQYF
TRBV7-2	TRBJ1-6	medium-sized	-	TGTGCCAGCAGCTTAGCGCAAGGGGGGAATTCACCCCTCCACTTT	CASSLAQGGNSPLHF
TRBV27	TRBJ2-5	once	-	TGTGCCAGCAGTTGGAGGATGGCTGAGACCCAGTACTTC	CASSWRMAETQYF
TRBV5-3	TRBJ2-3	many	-	TGTGCCAGAAGCCTTTCGGCGGGACGCAATCAAGATACGCAGTATTTT	CARSLSAGRNQDTQYF
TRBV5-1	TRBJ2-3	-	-	TGCGCCAGCAGCTTGGCTTTGTGGGGACCAGATACGCAGTATTTT	CASSLALWGPDTQYF
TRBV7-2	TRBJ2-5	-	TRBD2	TGTGCCAGCAGCCACCATCCGGGACTAGCGGGAGGTGAGACCCAGTACTTC	CASSHHPGLAGGETQYF
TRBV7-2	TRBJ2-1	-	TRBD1	TGTGCCAGCAGCCCCGGACAGGGTCGTGGCAATGAGCAGTTCTTC	CASSPGQGRGNEQFF
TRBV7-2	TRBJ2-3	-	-	TGTGCCAGCAGCCGGACCTATACGCAGTATTTT	CASSRTYTQYF
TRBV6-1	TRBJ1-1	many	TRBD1	TGTGCCAGCAATAACAGGGGCGGGAACACTGAAGCTTTCTTT	CASNNRGGNTEAFF
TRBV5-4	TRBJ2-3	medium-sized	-	TGTGCCAGCAGCCAACAGGGCCGCACAGATACGCAGTATTTT	CASSQQGRTDTQYF
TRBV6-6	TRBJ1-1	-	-	TGTGCCAGCAGTTACGGCAGCTATGACACTGAAGCTTTCTTT	CASSYGSYDTEAFF
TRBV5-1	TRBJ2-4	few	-	TGCGCCAGCAGCTTTAGCGAAGCCAAAAACATTCAGTACTTC	CASSFSEAKNIQYF
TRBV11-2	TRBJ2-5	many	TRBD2	TGTGCCAGCTCACATGGGACTAGCGGGGTGGGAGAGACCCAGTACTTC	CASSHGTSGVGETQYF
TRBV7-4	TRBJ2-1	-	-	TGTGCCAGCAGCCCTAGCGCGAAGGGCGAGCAGTTCTTC	CASSPSAKGEQFF
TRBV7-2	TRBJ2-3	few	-	TGTGCCAGCAGCTTAGTCCCGGGAGATACGCAGTATTTT	CASSLVPGDTQYF
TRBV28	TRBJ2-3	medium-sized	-	TGTGCCAGCACAAGCAGGGATACGCAGTATTTT	CASTSRDTQYF
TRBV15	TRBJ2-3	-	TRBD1	TGTGCCACCAGCAGACACGGACAGGGTGGAGATACGCAGTATTTT	CATSRHGQGGDTQYF
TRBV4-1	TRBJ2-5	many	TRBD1	TGCGCCAGCCGGTCAGGACAGGCCCAGTACTTC	CASRSGQAQYF
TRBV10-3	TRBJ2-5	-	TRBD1	TGTGCCATCAGCGGAGGCCAGGGACAGGGGAGAGAGACCCAGTACTTC	CAISGGQGQGRETQYF
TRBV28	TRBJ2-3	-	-	TGTGCCAGCAGCTCAAAATATACGGATACGCAGTATTTT	CASSSKYTDTQYF
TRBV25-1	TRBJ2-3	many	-	TGTGCCAGCAGTGATGTAGCGTTCCGCACGCAGTATTTT	CASSDVAFRTQYF
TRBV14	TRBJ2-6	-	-	-	CASSQEERGRWLHLRF
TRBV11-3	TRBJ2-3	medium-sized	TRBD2	TGTGCCAGCAGCCCGGGACTAGCGGATTCAGATACGCAGTATTTT	CASSPGLADSDTQYF
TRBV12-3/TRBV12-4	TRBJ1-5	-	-	TGTGCCAACAGAAGAGGGACCGTTAGCAATCAGCCCCAGCACTTT	CANRRGTVSNQPQHF
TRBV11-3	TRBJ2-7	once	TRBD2	TGTGCCAGCAGCTTTCTAGCGGAGTCCTACGAGCAGTACTTC	CASSFLAESYEQYF
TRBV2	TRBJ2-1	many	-	TGTGCCAGCAGTGAAGCGGGAGCACGCAATGAGCAGTTCTTC	CASSEAGARNEQFF
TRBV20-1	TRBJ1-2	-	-	TGCAGTGCTAGAGATCCGCCCGGGGATGGCTACACCTTC	CSARDPPGDGYTF
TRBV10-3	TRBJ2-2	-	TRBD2	TGTGCCATCAGTGTTAGCGGGGGAAACACCGGGGAGCTGTTTTTT	CAISVSGGNTGELFF
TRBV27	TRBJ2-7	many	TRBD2	TGTGCCAGCAGTTCCGGGACTAGCTCCTACGAGCAGTACTTC	CASSSGTSSYEQYF
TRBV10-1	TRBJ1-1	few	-	TGCGCCAGCAGTGTATCGCCGGGCCCTAACACTGAAGCTTTCTTT	CASSVSPGPNTEAFF
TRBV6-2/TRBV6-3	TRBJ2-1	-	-	TGTGCCAGCAGGCCGAACTGGGGCTACGAGCAGTTCTTC	CASRPNWGYEQFF
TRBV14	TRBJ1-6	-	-	TGTGCCAGCAGCCCCAAGGACAGTTCCGTCCCCTATAATTCACCCCTCCACTTT	CASSPKDSSVPYNSPLHF